The 31 T cell receptor beta chains below were found in one sample sequenced in a study of Graves' ophthalmopathy and Graves' hyperthyroidism. Amplified material comprised TCR beta CDR3 regions derived from RNA transcripts. The first round was an RT-PCR with HTBI primers, and the second round was a multiplex PCR. From the multiplex PCR reads, TCRdb called clonotypes with MiXCR, one entry per CDR3 protein. The sample has over a million distinct CDR3 sequences; about two fifths are singletons. Sequencing was done on a sample of peripheral blood or thyroid tissue (not recorded which). Receptors were obtained from an adult man with Graves' hyperthyroidism.

This clonotype was detected a few times. This chain connects TRBV3-1 to TRBJ1-4, with D possibly being TRBD1 (5 bases). V was cut by 7 bases and J by 5 bases, with 11 bases left in between. The CDR3 covers 13 residues. Germline V gene lookup returns CDR1 LGHDT and CDR2 YNNKEL (reference sequence). For the CDR3, the DNA is TGTGCCAGCACAAGTGACAGAAATGAAAAACTGTTTTTT. Its translation: CASTSDRNEKLFF.

The rearrangement joins TRBV30 to TRBJ2-2; no reliable D call. V lost 3 bases and J lost 7, with 12 bases in between. CDR3 length: 13 amino acids. Germline loops: CDR1 GTSNPN, CDR2 SVGIG (reference sequence). The CDR3 sequence: CAWRDGVDGELFF. CDR3 DNA: TGTGCCTGGAGAGATGGGGTTGACGGGGAGCTGTTTTTT. The variable domain in full, completed from reference TRBV30 and TRBJ2-2, reads SQTIHQWPATLVQPVGSPLSLECTVEGTSNPNLYWYRQAAGRGLQLLFYSVGIGQISSEVPQNLSASRPQDRQFILSSKKLLLSDSGFYLCAWRDGVDGELFFGEGSRLTVL.

This clonotype was picked up many times. This sequence joins TRBV5-1 and TRBJ2-2; D is uncertain. The CDR3 runs to 14 residues. The germline V and J ends were trimmed by 5 bases and 0 bases, with 8 bases remaining between them. The germline V gene has CDR1 SGHRS and CDR2 YFSETQ. CDR3 sequence (DNA): TGCGCCAGCAGTCCGGAAGCGAACACCGGGGAGCTGTTTTTT. This gives the protein CASSPEANTGELFF.

The table lists this clonotype with many counts. This chain uses TRBV12-3 or TRBV12-4 with TRBJ2-7; 7 bases map to TRBD1. The trim removed 1 base at V and 0 bases at J, leaving 3 bases unmatched. The CDR3 runs to 15 residues. The CDR3 DNA sequence: TGTGCCAGCAGTTTAGGTCAGGGGGTCTCCTACGAGCAGTACTTC. Amino acid sequence: CASSLGQGVSYEQYF.

This clonotype was seen many times. V usage is TRBV7-8 and J usage is TRBJ1-6, with TRBD1 matching over 10 bases. This CDR3 has 15 amino acids. After removal of 2 bases from V and 9 bases from J, the junction contained 4 bases not matched to a gene. Germline V gene sequence: CDR1 SGHVS, CDR2 FQNEAQ. Here the CDR3 reads CASSLRQGASSPLHF. The CDR3 DNA sequence: TGTGCCAGCAGCTTACGACAGGGGGCAAGTTCACCCCTCCACTTT.

This clonotype was observed a handful of times. J is TRBJ1-1 and V is TRBV10-3; no reliable D call. The germline V gene encodes CDR1 ENHRY and CDR2 SYGVKD. Deletions cut 2 bases from V and 5 bases from J, with 12 bases between. The CDR3 runs to 14 residues. This CDR3 is CAISERGKLTEAFF. The CDR3 bases are TGTGCCATCAGTGAGCGGGGAAAATTGACTGAAGCTTTCTTT.

This clonotype was seen at least ten times. V gene TRBV9 combines with J gene TRBJ1-2; D is uncertain. The CDR3 totals 14 residues. CDR1 is SGDLS and CDR2 is YYNGEE in the germline V gene. V was pared by 0 bases and J by 4 bases, with 10 bases between. CDR3 DNA sequence: TGTGCCAGCAGCGTAGATAACGAGGGCTATGGCTACACCTTC. It is translated as CASSVDNEGYGYTF.

The rearrangement links TRBV7-9 to TRBJ2-7, with D possibly TRBD2 on 6 matching bases. Germline V lookup: CDR1 SEHNR, CDR2 FQNEAQ (reference sequence). The CDR3 sequence is 14 residues long. The germline V and J ends were trimmed by 1 base and 6 bases, with 13 bases remaining between them. This CDR3 is CASSLDFMGGEQYF. The CDR3 DNA reads as TGTGCCAGCAGCTTAGATTTCATGGGGGGCGAGCAGTACTTC.

This clonotype came up a few times. This chain uses TRBV7-2 with TRBJ2-2; maybe TRBD2 (7 bases). The CDR3 is 15 amino acids. CDR1 and CDR2 (germline): SGHTA, FQGNSA. Trimming took 3 bases from V and 4 from J, leaving 12 bases between them. The CDR3: CASSFGGGSTGELFF. The DNA for the CDR3 is TGTGCCAGCAGCTTTGGCGGGGGCTCCACCGGGGAGCTGTTTTTT.

In the case of this clonotype: This may be a read error, as it is one base from a much larger clone. The chain has TRBV14 and TRBJ2-5, with a tentative D call TRBD2 (6 bases). Trimming left V 7 bases short and J 8 bases short, with 11 bases between. This CDR3 has 11 amino acids. Germline CDR1 is SGHDN and CDR2 is FVKESK. The CDR3 DNA reads TGTGCCAGCACCGCGGGACTCACCCAGTACTTC. Its translation is CASTAGLTQYF.

This clonotype was detected once. Germline and junction disagree at one end, which may indicate a read error. The CDR3 sequence: CASSLAREASF. The CDR3 coding sequence is TGTGCCAGCAGTTTGGCTCGTGAAGCTTCCTTT. The chain carries TRBV12-3 or TRBV12-4 and TRBJ1-1; D is undetermined. The CDR3 spans 11 residues.

This clonotype was seen repeatedly, ten times or more. The J gene is TRBJ2-7, the V gene TRBV20-1; 10 bases line up with TRBD2. Trimming removed 2 bases from V and 9 bases from J; junction bases left unmatched: 7. Germline CDR1 DFQATT, CDR2 SNEGSKA (reference sequence). This CDR3 has 13 amino acids. The DNA of the CDR3 is TGCAGTGCTAGACGGACTAGCGGTTCGGGGCAGTACTTC. Its translation: CSARRTSGSGQYF.

The V and J genes are TRBV10-3 and TRBJ1-2; 9 bases agree with TRBD1. Germline assignment: CDR1 ENHRY and CDR2 SYGVKD. CDR3 length equals 12 residues. Losses at the gene ends were 8 bases for V and 5 bases for J; bases not matched to a gene: 3. The CDR3 DNA sequence: TGTGCCATCGGCGGGACAGGGTATGGCTACACCTTC. Translation gives CAIGGTGYGYTF.

Ten or more counts support this clonotype. The chain couples TRBV15 to TRBJ1-3; possible D gene TRBD1, 6 bases. The germline V gene encodes CDR1 LNHNV and CDR2 YYDKDF (reference sequence). The CDR3 spans 19 residues. Trimming took 3 bases from V and 2 from J, leaving 23 bases between them. As DNA, the CDR3 is TGTGCCACCAGCAGTGTACAGGGTATAGAGATTCGGACTGGAAACACCATATATTTT. Encoded protein: CATSSVQGIEIRTGNTIYF.

In this sample, this clonotype turned up many times. This chain uses TRBV25-1 with TRBJ1-1; D call uncertain. V lost 3 bases to trimming and J lost 4 bases, with 15 bases between them. The V gene's germline CDR1 is MGHDK and CDR2 SYGVNS. This CDR3 is 15 amino acids long. This CDR3 is CASSDPTGESTEAFF. CDR3 nucleotide sequence: TGTGCCAGCAGTGACCCGACGGGTGAAAGCACTGAAGCTTTCTTT.

This clonotype has at least ten counts. This rearrangement joins TRBV9 to TRBJ2-2; 11 bases line up with TRBD1. Germline loops: CDR1 SGDLS, CDR2 YYNGEE. The CDR3 runs 18 residues. After removal of 5 bases from V and 0 bases from J, the junction contained 9 bases not matched to a gene. The CDR3 loop reads CASSPGTGGFSNTGELFF. The DNA for the CDR3 is TGTGCCAGCAGTCCCGGGACAGGGGGATTCTCGAACACCGGGGAGCTGTTTTTT. The complete variable domain, with remaining parts taken from reference TRBV9 and TRBJ2-2, reads DSGVTQTPKHLITATGQRVTLRCSPRSGDLSVYWYQQSLDQGLQFLIQYYNGEERAKGNILERFSAQQFPDLHSELNLSSLELGDSALYFCASSPGTGGFSNTGELFFGEGSRLTVL.

The chain couples TRBV9 to TRBJ1-1; D unresolved. The germline CDR1 and CDR2 sequences are SGDLS and YYNGEE. The CDR3 length is 14 residues. Trimming left V 0 bases short and J 0 bases short, with 6 bases between. The CDR3: CASSVASVNTEAFF. CDR3 DNA sequence: TGTGCCAGCAGCGTAGCTTCCGTGAACACTGAAGCTTTCTTT. Full variable domain (remainder filled in from reference TRBV9 and TRBJ1-1): DSGVTQTPKHLITATGQRVTLRCSPRSGDLSVYWYQQSLDQGLQFLIQYYNGEERAKGNILERFSAQQFPDLHSELNLSSLELGDSALYFCASSVASVNTEAFFGQGTRLTVV.

This clonotype was counted only a few times. The V gene is TRBV10-3, the J gene TRBJ2-2, with 13 bases aligning to TRBD2. J was trimmed by 0 bases and V by 2 bases; bases with no gene match: 15. Germline CDR1 ENHRY, CDR2 SYGVKD. CDR3 size: 22 residues. As DNA, the CDR3 is TGTGCCATCAGTGAGGGACGAAGTTTCGGGACTAGCGGGGACCCGAACACCGGGGAGCTGTTTTTT. Translation: CAISEGRSFGTSGDPNTGELFF.

This clonotype appeared a few times. The chain is built from TRBV12-3 or TRBV12-4 and TRBJ1-5; TRBD1 is a possible D gene (6 bases). The CDR3 contains 15 residues. The V gene lost 8 bases and the J gene lost 0 bases, with 14 bases spanning the gap. This CDR3 reads CASGYGTSSNQPQHF. The CDR3 bases are TGTGCCAGCGGCTATGGGACAAGTAGCAATCAGCCCCAGCATTTT.

This clonotype was seen repeatedly, ten times or more. V usage is TRBV7-8 and J usage is TRBJ1-5; D is ambiguous. V was trimmed by 6 bases and J by 0 bases, leaving 6 bases between them. Germline V lookup: CDR1 SGHVS, CDR2 FQNEAQ. This CDR3 comprises 13 residues. This CDR3 reads CASRDDSNQPQHF. CDR3 nucleotides: TGTGCCAGCAGGGACGATAGCAATCAGCCCCAGCATTTT.

At least ten counts were recorded for this clonotype. This chain's CDR3 is CASSQDQGGANVLTF. The CDR3 nucleotides read TGCGCCAGCAGCCAAGATCAGGGTGGGGCCAACGTCCTGACTTTC. V and J are TRBV4-3 and TRBJ2-6; tentatively, D is TRBD1 (5 bases). Looked up from germline, CDR1 is LGHNA and CDR2 is YSLEER. The CDR3 spans 15 residues. V lost 0 bases and J 3 bases, leaving 6 bases between the germline ends.

Comments on this clonotype: A much bigger clone sits one base away, suggesting this may be a read error. The chain couples TRBV19 to TRBJ1-1; 10 nucleotides match TRBD1. Germline V lookup: CDR1 LNHDA, CDR2 SQIVND (reference sequence). Trimming at V came to 3 bases and at J to 4 bases, leaving 8 bases not matched to a gene. This CDR3 is 16 amino acids long. The CDR3 region has the DNA TGTGCCAGTAGTATCCTCCCGGGACAGGGGACCACTGAAGCTTTCTTT. This translates into CASSILPGQGTTEAFF. Supplemented by reference TRBV19 and TRBJ1-1, the full variable domain reads DGGITQSPKYLFRKEGQNVTLSCEQNLNHDAMYWYRQDPGQGLRLIYYSQIVNDFQKGDIAEGYSVSREKKESFPLTVTSAQKNPTAFYLCASSILPGQGTTEAFFGQGTRLTVV.

The chain employs TRBV6-1 and TRBJ2-5; D remains ambiguous. The ends were cut back, 4 bases at V and 13 bases at J, with 13 bases in the middle. The germline V gene encodes CDR1 MNHNS and CDR2 SASEGT. CDR3 length: 11 amino acids. CDR3 sequence reads: CASSGVKWWYF. In DNA form, the CDR3 reads TGTGCCAGCAGTGGGGTTAAATGGTGGTACTTC.

The chain has TRBV20-1 and TRBJ1-2; 8 positions agree with TRBD1. After removal of 6 bases from V and 5 bases from J, the junction contained 8 bases not matched to a gene. Germline V gene sequence: CDR1 DFQATT, CDR2 SNEGSKA (reference sequence). There are 13 residues in the CDR3. Written as DNA, the CDR3 is TGCAGTGCCCAGCAGGGGGCGGGATATGGCTACACCTTC. This translates into CSAQQGAGYGYTF.

This clonotype was seen ten or more times. The chain links TRBV12-3 or TRBV12-4 to TRBJ1-2; D gene unclear. The CDR3 covers 15 residues. V was trimmed by 2 bases and J by 2 bases, leaving 12 bases between them. CDR3 bases: TGTGCCAGCAGTTTAAAGACCGGAGCAAACTATGGCTACACCTTC. Translated, it gives CASSLKTGANYGYTF.

Worth noting for this clonotype: A much bigger clone sits one base away, suggesting this may be a read error. The chain recombines TRBV9 with TRBJ2-2; D is ambiguous. This CDR3 comprises 17 residues. CDR1 is SGDLS and CDR2 is YYNGEE in the germline V gene. The CDR3 here is CANSVGSLRKNTGELFF. In nucleotides, the CDR3 is TGTGCCAACAGCGTAGGCAGCCTTCGGAAGAACACCGGGGAGCTGTTTTTT.

This clonotype was seen a handful of times. V gene TRBV25-1 combines with J gene TRBJ1-2; D remains ambiguous. Germline V gene lookup returns CDR1 MGHDK and CDR2 SYGVNS. The CDR3 totals 13 residues. With 0 bases removed from V and 2 bases from J, the gap between germline ends came to 4 bases. The CDR3 region is CASSEYINYGYTF. CDR3 nucleotides: TGTGCCAGCAGTGAATATATCAACTATGGCTACACCTTC.

There are many counts of this clonotype. This chain connects TRBV6-6 to TRBJ1-2; D call uncertain. The CDR3 covers 14 residues. The V end was cut by 2 bases, the J end by 0 bases, with 7 bases between. Germline CDR1 is MNHNY and CDR2 is SVGAGI (reference sequence). The CDR3 loop is CASSYLRSNYGYTF. CDR3 nucleotides: TGTGCCAGCAGTTACCTCAGGTCTAACTATGGCTACACCTTC.

This clonotype came up many times. The rearrangement links TRBV29-1 to TRBJ1-1; TRBD1 matches at 9 bases. Germline loops: CDR1 SQVTM, CDR2 ANQGSEA. This CDR3 region has 17 residues. V gave up 6 bases and J gave up 0 bases; unmatched junction bases: 14. CDR3 in DNA: TGCAGCGTCTACATCCTCCGGGACAGGGAGTTGAACACTGAAGCTTTCTTT. Amino acids: CSVYILRDRELNTEAFF.

This chain links TRBV10-3 with TRBJ2-7; the match to TRBD1 covers 9 bases. CDR3 length: 16 residues. Trimming cost V 10 bases and J 1 base; bases outside gene matches: 14. Germline V gene data show CDR1 as ENHRY and CDR2 as SYGVKD. The CDR3 nucleotides read TGTGCCACCTTCCCATCGGGACAGGGAAGATCCTACGAGCAGTACTTC. This codes for CATFPSGQGRSYEQYF.

The chain carries TRBV15 and TRBJ1-4; D unresolved. This CDR3 comprises 15 residues. Germline loops: CDR1 LNHNV, CDR2 YYDKDF (reference sequence). Deletions cut 3 bases from V and 7 bases from J, with 15 bases between. The CDR3 bases are TGTGCCACCAGCAGCCAACAGTTGGTGGCTGAAAAACTGTTTTTT. The encoded protein is CATSSQQLVAEKLFF.